These 17 T cell receptor beta chains share one sample of origin, sequenced in a study of T-cell reconstitution after alpha-beta-depleted transplantation in children. Unique molecular identifiers were incorporated during preparation of the TCRbeta library. TCRdb reprocessed the PCR reads with MiXCR, giving one entry per CDR3 protein. The table records 250,000 to 300,000 distinct CDR3 sequences, approximately 9.8% of them present only once. The material was PBMCs from the stem cell graft donor, obtained from the stem cell graft. All receptors derive from a human donor who donated a stem cell graft to a child with SCID.

J is TRBJ2-1 and V is TRBV15; D unclear. This CDR3 has 12 residues. V was shortened by 2 bases and J by 5 bases, with 4 bases between the two germline ends. The V gene's germline CDR1 is LNHNV and CDR2 YYDKDF (reference sequence). CDR3 sequence reads: CATSRPNNEQFF. The CDR3 coding sequence is TGTGCCACCAGCAGACCGAACAATGAGCAGTTCTTC.

The chain uses TRBV5-1 and TRBJ2-7; 9 bases agree with TRBD2. J gave up 3 bases and V 3 bases, and 4 bases lay outside the gene matches. Germline loops: CDR1 SGHRS, CDR2 YFSETQ. The CDR3 spans 14 residues. CDR3 in amino acids: CASSSSGENYEQYF. The CDR3 coding sequence is TGCGCCAGCAGCTCTAGCGGGGAGAACTACGAGCAGTACTTC.

The V call is TRBV7-8, the J call TRBJ2-1, with 8 positions matching TRBD2. In germline, CDR1 is SGHVS, CDR2 FQNEAQ. This CDR3 comprises 17 residues. V lost 1 base to trimming and J lost 3 bases; unmatched junction nucleotides: 8. The DNA of the CDR3 is TGTGCCAGCAGCTTAGTGTCCAGCGGGGGCCACTACAATGAGCAGTTCTTC. The encoded protein is CASSLVSSGGHYNEQFF.

The CDR3 protein is CASSLSPGTDTQYF. In DNA, the CDR3 is TGCGCCAGCAGCTTATCGCCCGGCACAGATACGCAGTATTTT. The V gene is TRBV5-1, the J gene TRBJ2-3; D is unclear. V shed 2 bases and J shed 1 base, with 8 bases lying between them. Looked up from germline, CDR1 is SGHRS and CDR2 is YFSETQ. This CDR3 spans 14 amino acids.

This clonotype has ten or more counts. V usage is TRBV6-6 and J usage is TRBJ2-2, with D unresolved. V shed 7 bases and J shed 6 bases, with 9 bases lying between them. Germline CDR1 and CDR2: MNHNY and SVGAGI (reference sequence). The CDR3 is 12 residues long. The CDR3 loop is CASNLASGELFF. Written as DNA, the CDR3 is TGTGCCAGCAACCTCGCATCCGGGGAGCTGTTTTTT.

V and J are TRBV12-3 or TRBV12-4 and TRBJ1-6; D remains ambiguous. V shed 5 bases and J shed 9 bases, with 14 bases lying between them. The CDR3 is 14 amino acids. The CDR3 protein is CASSEGPMGSPLHF. DNA for the CDR3: TGTGCCAGCAGTGAGGGTCCAATGGGTTCACCCCTCCACTTT.

This clonotype has only a few counts. The CDR3 DNA is TGTGCCAGCAGTCCACACTCCTATAATTCACCCCTCCACTTT. Its translation: CASSPHSYNSPLHF. The genes are TRBV6-1 and TRBJ1-6, with D unclear. Germline CDR1 and CDR2: MNHNS and SASEGT. Trimming stripped 5 bases from V and 0 bases from J, with 5 bases between. The CDR3 has 14 amino acids.

The V and J genes are TRBV12-3 or TRBV12-4 and TRBJ1-1; D is uncertain. This CDR3 has 15 amino acids. Trimming removed 6 bases at V and 6 bases at J, with 20 bases between. DNA for the CDR3: TGTGCCAGCAGCCCACCTTTGGAGAATAACCCTGAAGCTTTCTTT. It encodes CASSPPLENNPEAFF.

This clonotype was observed a few times. V gene TRBV18 combines with J gene TRBJ2-5; TRBD1 is a possible D gene (6 bases). Germline V gives CDR1 KGHSH, CDR2 LQKENI. The V end lost 1 base, the J end lost 5 bases, and 11 bases lay between the germline ends. This CDR3 contains 14 residues. CDR3 in amino acids: CASSPRSGAETQYF. Written as DNA, the CDR3 is TGTGCCAGCTCACCACGCTCAGGGGCTGAGACCCAGTACTTC.

This clonotype has more than one count but fewer than ten. CDR3 DNA sequence: TGTGCCAGCAGTACGCCCGGGACAGGGTTTGGCATTCAGTACTTC. It specifies CASSTPGTGFGIQYF. J is TRBJ2-4 and V is TRBV12-3 or TRBV12-4; 9 bases fit TRBD1. Losses at the gene ends were 5 bases for V and 9 bases for J; bases not matched to a gene: 11. This CDR3 region has 15 residues.

CDR3 protein: CASSNSGGDYEQYF. In DNA, the CDR3 is TGCGCCAGCAGCAATAGCGGGGGGGACTACGAGCAGTACTTC. V gene TRBV5-1 combines with J gene TRBJ2-7; 11 positions match TRBD2. With 4 bases clipped from V and 3 bases from J, the junction kept 3 bases outside the gene matches. The CDR3 spans 14 residues. Per the germline V gene, CDR1 is SGHRS and CDR2 is YFSETQ.

This chain connects TRBV5-8 to TRBJ2-2, with D possibly matching TRBD1 (5 bases). With 4 bases removed from V and 6 bases from J, the gap between germline ends came to 13 bases. CDR1 and CDR2 from the germline V gene are SGHTS and YDEGEE. The CDR3 is 14 amino acids. CDR3 loop: CASSIGHVPGELFF. The CDR3 nucleotides are TGTGCCAGCAGCATCGGACATGTTCCCGGGGAGCTGTTTTTT.

V usage is TRBV9 and J usage is TRBJ1-2; D is undetermined. Per germline, CDR1 SGDLS and CDR2 YYNGEE. Trimming pared 0 bases from V and 8 bases from J, leaving 8 bases between. The CDR3 runs 12 residues. The DNA for the CDR3 is TGTGCCAGCAGCGTAGAAAGAGAGGGCTACACCTTC. Amino acid sequence: CASSVEREGYTF. The variable domain in full, with the rest retrieved from reference TRBV9 and TRBJ1-2, is DSGVTQTPKHLITATGQRVTLRCSPRSGDLSVYWYQQSLDQGLQFLIQYYNGEERAKGNILERFSAQQFPDLHSELNLSSLELGDSALYFCASSVEREGYTFGSGTRLTVV.

There are a few counts of this clonotype. The V gene is TRBV20-1, the J gene TRBJ2-1, with D possibly being TRBD1 or TRBD2 (6 bases each). The germline V gene has CDR1 DFQATT and CDR2 SNEGSKA (reference sequence). Trimming removed 6 bases from V and 9 bases from J, with 15 bases in between. The CDR3 sequence is 12 residues long. The CDR3 sequence is CSARTGAVEQFF. CDR3 sequence (DNA): TGCAGTGCCAGGACGGGGGCGGTTGAGCAGTTCTTC.

This clonotype appeared many times. The gene calls are TRBV12-3 or TRBV12-4 and TRBJ2-3; TRBD2 matches 14 bases. The CDR3 runs to 16 residues. V lost 5 bases to trimming and J lost 2 bases; unmatched junction nucleotides: 3. The CDR3 DNA reads TGTGCCAGCAGTCGGACTAGCGGGGGGCTCACAGATACGCAGTATTTT. It translates to CASSRTSGGLTDTQYF.

This clonotype was observed many times. This chain connects TRBV18 to TRBJ2-7; no reliable D call. The CDR3 is 14 residues long. V shed 2 bases and J shed 6 bases, with 14 bases lying between them. The germline V gene has CDR1 KGHSH and CDR2 LQKENI. The CDR3 bases are TGTGCCAGCTCACCAGGTTTTTACGAGATCGAGCAGTACTTC. The encoded protein is CASSPGFYEIEQYF.

This clonotype has more than one count but fewer than ten. The chain recombines TRBV3-1 with TRBJ2-7; D is possibly TRBD2 (6 bases). Germline V gene lookup returns CDR1 LGHDT and CDR2 YNNKEL (reference sequence). Trimming left V 1 base short and J 2 bases short, with 9 bases between. CDR3 length: 14 amino acids. The CDR3: CASSQVGGTYEQYF. CDR3 nucleotide sequence: TGTGCCAGCAGCCAAGTCGGGGGAACCTACGAGCAGTACTTC.